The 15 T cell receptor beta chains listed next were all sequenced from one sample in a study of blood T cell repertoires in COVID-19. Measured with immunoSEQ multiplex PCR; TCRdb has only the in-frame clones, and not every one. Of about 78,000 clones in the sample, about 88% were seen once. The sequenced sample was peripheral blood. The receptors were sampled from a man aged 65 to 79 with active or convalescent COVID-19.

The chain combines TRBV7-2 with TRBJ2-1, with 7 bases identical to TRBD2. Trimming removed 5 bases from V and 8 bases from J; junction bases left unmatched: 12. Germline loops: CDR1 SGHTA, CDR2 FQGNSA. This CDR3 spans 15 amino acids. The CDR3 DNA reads TGTGCCAGCAGCCCTAACGGGGGAGGGCGATATGAGCAGTTCTTC. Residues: CASSPNGGGRYEQFF.

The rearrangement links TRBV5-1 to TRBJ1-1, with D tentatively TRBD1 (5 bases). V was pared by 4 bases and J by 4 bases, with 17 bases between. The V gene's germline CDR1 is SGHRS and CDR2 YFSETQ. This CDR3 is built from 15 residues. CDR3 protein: CASSVSQGGVTEAFF. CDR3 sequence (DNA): TGCGCCAGCAGCGTCAGTCAGGGAGGCGTCACTGAAGCTTTCTTT.

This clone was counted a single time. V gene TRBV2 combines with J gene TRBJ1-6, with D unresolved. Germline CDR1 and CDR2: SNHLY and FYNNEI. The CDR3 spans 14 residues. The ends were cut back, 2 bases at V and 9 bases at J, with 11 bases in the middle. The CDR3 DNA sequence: TGTGCCAGCAGTGAAATGGCGGTTGTTTCACCCCTCCACTTT. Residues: CASSEMAVVSPLHF.

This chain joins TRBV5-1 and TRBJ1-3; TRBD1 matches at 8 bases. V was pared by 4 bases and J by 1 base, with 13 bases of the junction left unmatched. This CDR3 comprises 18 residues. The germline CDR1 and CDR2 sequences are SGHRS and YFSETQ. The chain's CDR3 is CASSPGWTGPNSGNTIYF. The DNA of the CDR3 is TGCGCCAGCAGCCCCGGATGGACAGGGCCGAATTCTGGAAACACCATATATTTT.

The CDR3 DNA is TGTGCCAGTAGTATCCTAGCGGGGGGGAACAATGAGCAGTTCTTC. Its translation: CASSILAGGNNEQFF. The V and J genes are TRBV19 and TRBJ2-1, with 12 bases lining up with TRBD2. Germline V gene lookup returns CDR1 LNHDA and CDR2 SQIVND (reference sequence). V lost 3 bases, J lost 5 bases, and 2 bases stayed unmatched. CDR3 length equals 15 residues. Full variable domain (missing parts from reference TRBV19 and TRBJ2-1): DGGITQSPKYLFRKEGQNVTLSCEQNLNHDAMYWYRQDPGQGLRLIYYSQIVNDFQKGDIAEGYSVSREKKESFPLTVTSAQKNPTAFYLCASSILAGGNNEQFFGPGTRLTVL.

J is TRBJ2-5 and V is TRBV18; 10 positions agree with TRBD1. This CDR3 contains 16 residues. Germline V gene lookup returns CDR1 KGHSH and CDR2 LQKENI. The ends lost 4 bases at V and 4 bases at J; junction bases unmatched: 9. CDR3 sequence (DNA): TGTGCCAGCTCACAGATGGGACAGGGGACACGAGAGACCCAGTACTTC. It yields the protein CASSQMGQGTRETQYF.

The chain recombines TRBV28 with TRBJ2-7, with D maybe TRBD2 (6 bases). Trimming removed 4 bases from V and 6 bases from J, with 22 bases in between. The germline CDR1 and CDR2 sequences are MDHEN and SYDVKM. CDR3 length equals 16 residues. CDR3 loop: CASSSPRGGTFSEQYF. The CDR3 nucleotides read TGTGCCAGCAGTTCGCCTAGGGGCGGGACGTTCTCCGAGCAGTACTTC.

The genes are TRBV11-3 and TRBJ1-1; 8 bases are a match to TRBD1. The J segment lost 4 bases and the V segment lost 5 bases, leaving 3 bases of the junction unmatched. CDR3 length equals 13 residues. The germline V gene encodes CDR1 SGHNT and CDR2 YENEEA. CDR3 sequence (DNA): TGTGCCAGCAGCCAACAGGGGGTCACTGAAGCTTTCTTT. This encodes CASSQQGVTEAFF.

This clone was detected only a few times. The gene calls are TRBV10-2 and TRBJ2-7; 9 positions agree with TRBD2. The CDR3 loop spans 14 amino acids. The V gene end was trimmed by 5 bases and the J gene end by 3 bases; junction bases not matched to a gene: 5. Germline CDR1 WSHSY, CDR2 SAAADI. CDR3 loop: CASSLAGYDYEQYF. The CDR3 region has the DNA TGCGCCAGCAGTCTAGCGGGGTACGACTACGAGCAGTACTTC.

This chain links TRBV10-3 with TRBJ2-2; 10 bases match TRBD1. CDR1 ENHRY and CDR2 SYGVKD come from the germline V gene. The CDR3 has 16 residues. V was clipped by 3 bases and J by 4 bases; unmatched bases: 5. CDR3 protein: CAISDAGTGVTGELFF. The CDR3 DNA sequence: TGTGCCATCAGTGATGCCGGGACAGGGGTCACCGGGGAGCTGTTTTTT.

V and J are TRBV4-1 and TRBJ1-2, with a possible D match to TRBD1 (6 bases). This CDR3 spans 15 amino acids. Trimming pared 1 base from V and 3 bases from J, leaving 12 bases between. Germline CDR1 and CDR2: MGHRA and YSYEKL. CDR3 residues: CASSQGTALDYGYTF. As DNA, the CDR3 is TGCGCCAGCAGCCAAGGGACAGCTCTGGACTATGGCTACACCTTC.

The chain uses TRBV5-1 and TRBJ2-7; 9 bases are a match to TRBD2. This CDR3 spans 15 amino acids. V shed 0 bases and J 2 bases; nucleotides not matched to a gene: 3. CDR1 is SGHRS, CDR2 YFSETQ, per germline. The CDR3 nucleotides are TGCGCCAGCAGCTTGGGACTAGCGGTAACCTACGAGCAGTACTTC. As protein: CASSLGLAVTYEQYF. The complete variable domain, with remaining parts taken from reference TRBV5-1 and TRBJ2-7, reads KAGVTQTPRYLIKTRGQQVTLSCSPISGHRSVSWYQQTPGQGLQFLFEYFSETQRNKGNFPGRFSGRQFSNSRSEMNVSTLELGDSALYLCASSLGLAVTYEQYFGPGTRLTVT.

The CDR3 DNA reads as TGTGCCAGCAGGCAGACAGGGCCGGGACAGCCCCAGCATTTT. Protein sequence: CASRQTGPGQPQHF. The chain has TRBV6-5 and TRBJ1-5; 7 bases line up with TRBD1. The CDR3 spans 14 residues. Germline-derived CDR1 and CDR2 are MNHEY and SVGAGI. V trimming: 6 bases; J trimming: 7 bases; junction bases outside the gene matches: 9.

The CDR3 region is CSVRSADTQYF. CDR3 DNA: TGCAGCGTAAGGAGCGCAGATACGCAGTATTTT. The rearrangement links TRBV29-1 to TRBJ2-3; D gene unclear. This CDR3 has 11 amino acids. Germline CDR1 reads SQVTM; CDR2 reads ANQGSEA. Trimming took off 6 bases at V and 4 bases at J, with 8 bases between the two ends.

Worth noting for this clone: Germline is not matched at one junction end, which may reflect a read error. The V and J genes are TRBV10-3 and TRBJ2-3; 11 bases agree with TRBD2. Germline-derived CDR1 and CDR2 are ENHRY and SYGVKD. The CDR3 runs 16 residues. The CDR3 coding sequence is TGTGCCACCAGTCTCCTAGCGGGGGGTAGCACAGATACGCAGTATTTT. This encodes CATSLLAGGSTDTQYF.